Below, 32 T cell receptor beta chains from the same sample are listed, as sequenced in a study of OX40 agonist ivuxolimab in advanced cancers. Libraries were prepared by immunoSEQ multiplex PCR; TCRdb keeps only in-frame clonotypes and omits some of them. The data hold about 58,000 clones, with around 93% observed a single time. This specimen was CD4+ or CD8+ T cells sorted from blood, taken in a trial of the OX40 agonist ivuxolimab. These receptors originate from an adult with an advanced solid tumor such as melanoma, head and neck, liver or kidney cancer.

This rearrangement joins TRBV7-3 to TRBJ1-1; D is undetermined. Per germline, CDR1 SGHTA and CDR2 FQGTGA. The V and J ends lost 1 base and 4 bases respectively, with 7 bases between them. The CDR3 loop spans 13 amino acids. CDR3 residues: CASSLMGATEAFF. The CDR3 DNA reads TGTGCCAGCAGCTTAATGGGTGCCACTGAAGCTTTCTTT.

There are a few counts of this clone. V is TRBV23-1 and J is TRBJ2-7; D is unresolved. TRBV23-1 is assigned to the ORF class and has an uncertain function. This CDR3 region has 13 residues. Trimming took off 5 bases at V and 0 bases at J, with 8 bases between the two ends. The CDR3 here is CASSSPCSYEQYF. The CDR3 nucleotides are TGCGCCAGCAGTTCCCCTTGCTCCTACGAGCAGTACTTC.

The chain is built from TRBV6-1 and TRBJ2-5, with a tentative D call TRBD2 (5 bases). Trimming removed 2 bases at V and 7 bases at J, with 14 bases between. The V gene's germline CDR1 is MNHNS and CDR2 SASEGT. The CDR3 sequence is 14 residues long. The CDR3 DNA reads TGTGCCAGCAGTGAAACCGGGGAATTCGGGACCCAGTACTTC. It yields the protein CASSETGEFGTQYF.

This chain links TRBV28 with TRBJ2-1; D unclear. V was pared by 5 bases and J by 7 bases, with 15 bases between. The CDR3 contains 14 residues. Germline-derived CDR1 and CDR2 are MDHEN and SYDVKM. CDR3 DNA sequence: TGTGCCAGCAGTCCGCGTAGGGTATCGAATGAGCAGTTCTTC. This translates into CASSPRRVSNEQFF.

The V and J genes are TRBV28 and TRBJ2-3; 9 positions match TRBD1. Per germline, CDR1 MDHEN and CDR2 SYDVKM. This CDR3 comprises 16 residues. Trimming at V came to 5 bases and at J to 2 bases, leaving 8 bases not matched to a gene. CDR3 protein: CASSGDRGGITDTQYF. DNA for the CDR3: TGTGCCAGCAGTGGCGACAGGGGGGGTATCACAGATACGCAGTATTTT.

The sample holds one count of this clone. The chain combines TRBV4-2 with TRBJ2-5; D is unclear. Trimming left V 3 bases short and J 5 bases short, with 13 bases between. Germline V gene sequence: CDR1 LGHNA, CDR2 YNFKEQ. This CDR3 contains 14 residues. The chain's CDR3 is CASSHSDGGETQYF. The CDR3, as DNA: TGTGCCAGCAGCCACTCGGACGGCGGCGAGACCCAGTACTTC.

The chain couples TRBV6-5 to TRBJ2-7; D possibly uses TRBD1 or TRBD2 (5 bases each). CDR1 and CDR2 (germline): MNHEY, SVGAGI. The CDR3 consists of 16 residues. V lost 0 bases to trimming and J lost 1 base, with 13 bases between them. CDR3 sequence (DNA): TGTGCCAGCAGTTACTCCCCCCGGGACCTGTCCTACGAGCAGTACTTC. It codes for CASSYSPRDLSYEQYF.

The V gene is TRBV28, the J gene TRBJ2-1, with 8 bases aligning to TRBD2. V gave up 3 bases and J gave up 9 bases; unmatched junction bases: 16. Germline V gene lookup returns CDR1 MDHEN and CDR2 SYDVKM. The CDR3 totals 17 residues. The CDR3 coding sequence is TGTGCCAGCAGTTTCCGGTCCGGACTAGCCGGTCCTGGTGAGCAGTTCTTC. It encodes CASSFRSGLAGPGEQFF.

The CDR3 bases are TGCGCCAGCAGCAACGAAGCGGCCGGGGAGCTGTTTTTT. Its translation is CASSNEAAGELFF. V usage is TRBV5-1 and J usage is TRBJ2-2; D is possibly TRBD2 (5 bases). Germline V gives CDR1 SGHRS, CDR2 YFSETQ. V was pared by 4 bases and J by 6 bases, with 10 bases between. The CDR3 is made up of 13 amino acids.

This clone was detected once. CDR3 DNA sequence: TGTGCCAGTAGTATAGGGGGGGGAAGGATAAGAGAGACCCAGTACTTC. Amino acid sequence: CASSIGGGRIRETQYF. This chain uses TRBV19 with TRBJ2-5; 7 nucleotides line up with TRBD2. The V gene's germline CDR1 is LNHDA and CDR2 SQIVND (reference sequence). With 1 base clipped from V and 4 bases from J, the junction kept 9 bases outside the gene matches. The CDR3 runs to 16 residues.

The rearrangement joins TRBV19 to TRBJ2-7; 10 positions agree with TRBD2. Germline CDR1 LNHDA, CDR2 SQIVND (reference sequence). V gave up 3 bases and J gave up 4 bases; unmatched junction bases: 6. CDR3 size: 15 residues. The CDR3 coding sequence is TGTGCCAGTAGTATCCTAGCGGGAGTCGGTTACGAGCAGTACTTC. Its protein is CASSILAGVGYEQYF.

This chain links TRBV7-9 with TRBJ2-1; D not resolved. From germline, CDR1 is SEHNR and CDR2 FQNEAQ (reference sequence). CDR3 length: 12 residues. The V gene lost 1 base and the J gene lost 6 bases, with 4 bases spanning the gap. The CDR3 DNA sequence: TGTGCCAGCAGCTTAGTAAGCAATGAGCAGTTCTTC. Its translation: CASSLVSNEQFF.

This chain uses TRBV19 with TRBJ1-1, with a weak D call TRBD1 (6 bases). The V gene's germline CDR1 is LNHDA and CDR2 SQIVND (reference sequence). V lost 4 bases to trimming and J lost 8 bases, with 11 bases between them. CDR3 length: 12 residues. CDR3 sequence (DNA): TGTGCCAGTAGTAAGGACAGAGTGGAAGCTTTCTTT. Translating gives CASSKDRVEAFF.

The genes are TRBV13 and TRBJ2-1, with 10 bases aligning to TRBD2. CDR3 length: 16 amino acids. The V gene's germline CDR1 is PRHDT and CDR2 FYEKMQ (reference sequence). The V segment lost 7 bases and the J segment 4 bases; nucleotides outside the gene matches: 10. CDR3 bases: TGTGCCAGCATCCCACGGGGGACTAGCGCATACAATGAGCAGTTCTTC. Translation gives CASIPRGTSAYNEQFF.

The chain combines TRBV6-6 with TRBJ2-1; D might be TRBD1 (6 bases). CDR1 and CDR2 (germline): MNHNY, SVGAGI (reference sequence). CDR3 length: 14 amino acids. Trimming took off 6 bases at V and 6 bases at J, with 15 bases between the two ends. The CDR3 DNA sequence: TGTGCCAGCAGAGGACAGCCCGAGGGCAATGAGCAGTTCTTC. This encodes CASRGQPEGNEQFF.

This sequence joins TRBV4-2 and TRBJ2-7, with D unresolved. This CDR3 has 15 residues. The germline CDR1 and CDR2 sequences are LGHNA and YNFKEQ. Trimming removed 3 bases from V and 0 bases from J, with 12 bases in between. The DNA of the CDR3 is TGTGCCAGCAGCCAGTCTCAGATTTACTCCTACGAGCAGTACTTC. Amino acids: CASSQSQIYSYEQYF.

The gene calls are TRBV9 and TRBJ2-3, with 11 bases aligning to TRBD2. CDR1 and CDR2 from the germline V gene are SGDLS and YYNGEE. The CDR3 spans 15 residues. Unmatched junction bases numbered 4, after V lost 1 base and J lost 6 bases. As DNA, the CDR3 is TGTGCCAGCAGCGTACCGACTAGCGGGGAGGATACGCAGTATTTT. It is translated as CASSVPTSGEDTQYF.

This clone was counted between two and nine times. The CDR3 spells CASTPGTSGRDEQYF. For the CDR3, the DNA is TGTGCCAGCACCCCCGGGACTAGCGGTCGAGACGAGCAGTACTTC. J is TRBJ2-7 and V is TRBV9, with 11 nucleotides matching TRBD2. J gave up 5 bases and V 6 bases, and 10 bases lay outside the gene matches. The CDR3 is made up of 15 amino acids. Germline loops: CDR1 SGDLS, CDR2 YYNGEE. The full variable domain, with the rest looked up from reference TRBV9 and TRBJ2-7, is DSGVTQTPKHLITATGQRVTLRCSPRSGDLSVYWYQQSLDQGLQFLIQYYNGEERAKGNILERFSAQQFPDLHSELNLSSLELGDSALYFCASTPGTSGRDEQYFGPGTRLTVT.

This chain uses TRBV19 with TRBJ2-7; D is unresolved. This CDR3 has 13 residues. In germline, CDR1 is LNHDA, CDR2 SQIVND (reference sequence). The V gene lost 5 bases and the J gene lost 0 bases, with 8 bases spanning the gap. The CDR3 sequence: CASSASGSYEQYF. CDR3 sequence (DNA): TGTGCCAGTAGTGCCTCGGGCTCCTACGAGCAGTACTTC. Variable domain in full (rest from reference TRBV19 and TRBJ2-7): DGGITQSPKYLFRKEGQNVTLSCEQNLNHDAMYWYRQDPGQGLRLIYYSQIVNDFQKGDIAEGYSVSREKKESFPLTVTSAQKNPTAFYLCASSASGSYEQYFGPGTRLTVT.

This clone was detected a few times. The CDR3 DNA follows: TGTGCCAGCAGCAGGGAGTATAGCAATCAGCCCCAGCATTTT. It codes for CASSREYSNQPQHF. The chain employs TRBV2 and TRBJ1-5; D may be TRBD1 (5 bases). The CDR3 contains 14 residues. V was clipped by 6 bases and J by 0 bases, with 9 bases between them. CDR1 is SNHLY and CDR2 is FYNNEI in the germline V gene.

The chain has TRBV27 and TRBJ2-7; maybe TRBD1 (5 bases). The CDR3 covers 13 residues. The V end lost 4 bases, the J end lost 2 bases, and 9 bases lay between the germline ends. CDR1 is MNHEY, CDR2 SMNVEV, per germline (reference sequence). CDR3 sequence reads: CASSWVGAYEQYF. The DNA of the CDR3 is TGTGCCAGCAGTTGGGTAGGGGCCTACGAGCAGTACTTC.

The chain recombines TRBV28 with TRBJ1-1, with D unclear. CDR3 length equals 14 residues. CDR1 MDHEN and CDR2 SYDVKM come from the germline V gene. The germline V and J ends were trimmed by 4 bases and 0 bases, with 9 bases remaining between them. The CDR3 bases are TGTGCCAGCAGTTGGGAGAGTATGAACACTGAAGCTTTCTTT. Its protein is CASSWESMNTEAFF.

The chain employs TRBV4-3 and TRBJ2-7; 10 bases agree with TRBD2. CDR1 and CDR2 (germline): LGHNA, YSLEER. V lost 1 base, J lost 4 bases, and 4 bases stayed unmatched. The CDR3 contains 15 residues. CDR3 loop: CASSQGTSGIYEQYF. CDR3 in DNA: TGCGCCAGCAGCCAAGGTACTAGCGGGATATACGAGCAGTACTTC.

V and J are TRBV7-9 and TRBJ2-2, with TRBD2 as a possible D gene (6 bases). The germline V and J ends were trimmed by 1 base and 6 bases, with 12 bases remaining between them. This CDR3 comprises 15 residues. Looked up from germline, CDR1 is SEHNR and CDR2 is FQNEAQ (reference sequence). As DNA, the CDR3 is TGTGCCAGCAGCTTAGAAGGCGGGATTGCCGGGGAGCTGTTTTTT. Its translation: CASSLEGGIAGELFF.

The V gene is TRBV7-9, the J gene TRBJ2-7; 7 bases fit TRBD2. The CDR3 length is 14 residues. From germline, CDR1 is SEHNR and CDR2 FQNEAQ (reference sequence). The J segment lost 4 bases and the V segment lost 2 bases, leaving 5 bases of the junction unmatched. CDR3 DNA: TGTGCCAGCAGCTTAAACCAGCGGGATTACGAGCAGTACTTC. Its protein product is CASSLNQRDYEQYF.

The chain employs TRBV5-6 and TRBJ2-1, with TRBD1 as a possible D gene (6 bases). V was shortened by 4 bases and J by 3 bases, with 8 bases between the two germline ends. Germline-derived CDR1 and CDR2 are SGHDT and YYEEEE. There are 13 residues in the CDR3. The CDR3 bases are TGTGCCAGCAGCACGGACAGCTACAATGAGCAGTTCTTC. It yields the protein CASSTDSYNEQFF.

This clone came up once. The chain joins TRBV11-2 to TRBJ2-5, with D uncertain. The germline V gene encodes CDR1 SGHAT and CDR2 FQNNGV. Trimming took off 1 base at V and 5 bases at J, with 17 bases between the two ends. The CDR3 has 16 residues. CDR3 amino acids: CASSLGPSPTEETQYF. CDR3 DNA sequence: TGTGCCAGCAGCTTAGGTCCCTCACCAACGGAGGAGACCCAGTACTTC.

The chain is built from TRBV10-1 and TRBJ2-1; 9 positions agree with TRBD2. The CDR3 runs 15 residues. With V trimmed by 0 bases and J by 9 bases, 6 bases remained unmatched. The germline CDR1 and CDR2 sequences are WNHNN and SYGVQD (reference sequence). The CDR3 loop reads CASSESTSGGGEQFF. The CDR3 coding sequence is TGCGCCAGCAGTGAGTCGACTAGCGGTGGGGGTGAGCAGTTCTTC.

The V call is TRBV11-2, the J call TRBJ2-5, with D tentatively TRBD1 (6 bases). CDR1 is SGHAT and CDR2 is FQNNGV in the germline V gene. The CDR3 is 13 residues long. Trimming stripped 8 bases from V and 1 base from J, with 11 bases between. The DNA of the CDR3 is TGTGCCAGCGGGGACACCCTCCAAGAGACCCAGTACTTC. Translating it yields CASGDTLQETQYF.

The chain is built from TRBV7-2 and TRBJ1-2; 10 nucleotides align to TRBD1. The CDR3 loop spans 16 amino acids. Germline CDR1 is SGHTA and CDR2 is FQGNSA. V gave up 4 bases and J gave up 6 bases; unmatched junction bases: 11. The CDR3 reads CASSSPRQGAAHGYTF. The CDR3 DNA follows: TGTGCCAGCAGCTCCCCTCGACAGGGGGCGGCCCATGGCTACACCTTC.

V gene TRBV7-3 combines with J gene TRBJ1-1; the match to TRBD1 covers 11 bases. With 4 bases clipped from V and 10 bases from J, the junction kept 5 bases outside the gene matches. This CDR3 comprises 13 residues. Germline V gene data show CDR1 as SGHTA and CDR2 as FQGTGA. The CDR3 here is CASSSGTGGLAFF. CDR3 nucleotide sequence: TGTGCCAGCAGCTCCGGGACAGGGGGATTAGCTTTCTTT.

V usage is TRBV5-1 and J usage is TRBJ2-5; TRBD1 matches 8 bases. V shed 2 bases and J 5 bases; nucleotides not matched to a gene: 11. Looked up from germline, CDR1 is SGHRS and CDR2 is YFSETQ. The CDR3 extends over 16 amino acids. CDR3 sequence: CASSFLPQGAGETQYF. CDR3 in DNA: TGCGCCAGCAGCTTTCTCCCTCAGGGGGCTGGGGAGACCCAGTACTTC.